This TCR beta chain was sequenced during a study of T cell responses to AZD1222 COVID-19 vaccine (dated by TCRdb to about 2021). General notes on the study: A total of about 230 trial participants underwent TCR sequencing, of whom 200 to 220 received two doses of AZD1222 and 26 received two doses of the MenACWY control vaccine. Trial participants were enrolled by age into 18-55, 56-69 and 70-plus year subgroups, with around 150, 28 and 57 TCR-sequenced participants respectively. On the study overall, not on this receptor specifically: Vaccine-associated CD4 TCRs spanned the whole spike protein, with dominant responses in regions 160-218 and 743-854. Most participants were white British and females outnumbered males, and the authors suggested that clonal diversity may have been underestimated. Epitopes outside the regions mutated in the B.1.351 and B.1.1.7 variants were reportedly recognized by nearly half of the unique spike-specific TCRs. Conclusions about previously exposed vaccinees were limited because only 5 or 6 AZD1222 recipients were SARS-CoV-2 seropositive at baseline. The 56-69-year group was small, and its depth increase did not reach significance, likely because of low power. No day 14 peak-response samples were available, so repertoires were characterized only after the peak T cell response. A significant rise in spike-specific TCR breadth and depth was observed after two AZD1222 doses relative to day 0 and relative to MenACWY recipients.

The time point label corresponds to: baseline before first vaccination. Read against the paper, the sample's treatment or condition label means: meningococcal conjugate vaccine given as trial control. Vaccinee samples were obtained from the UK trials COV001 and COV002, which included a single-blind randomized controlled phase 2/3 trial of AZD1222 (ChAdOx1 nCoV-19) in healthy adults. For TCRbeta chain sequencing, PBMC samples were collected from trial participants at day 0 and at day 28 after the second dose. As regards this clone: This receptor's antigen is unknown. Per-base qualities were not stored, and no clone one base away is much larger.

The CDR3 regions of human TCRbeta chains were analyzed by immunosequencing. From the authors' description of their analysis: TCRs in the repertoires were matched against a reference library of SARS-CoV-2-specific TCRs that had been generated with the MIRA antigen-specificity platform. Breadth was defined as the fraction of unique TCRs that were SARS-CoV-2-associated. Depth was defined as the fraction of total T cells that were SARS-CoV-2-associated. Using the MIRA data, each spike-specific TCR was mapped to the spike region that the TCR reacts to and placed in a CD4 or CD8 class. Log10-transformed breadth and depth values were compared by one-way ANOVA with Sidak's multiple comparisons tests. Not all clones reach the TCRdb copy of this immuneACCESS table, which keeps in-frame sequences only. Checked studies attribute under half of the gap to unresolved V genes and leave the rest unexplained. That table furnishes V, J and clone size, whereas the DNA furnished D and trimming. Across this sample there are roughly 120,000 clones, with approximately 83% seen only once. Roughly 3.7% of the sample rests with the top ten.

Sequences were derived from peripheral blood, sampled on day 0 of MenACWY control vaccination. The sequence was collected from an adult in good health.

The bases read TGTGCCAGCAGCCAATTGAGGGGCTCGGTAGGCTACACCTTC. Its amino acids are CASSQLRGSVGYTF. Recombination connected TRBV3-1 (or the pseudogene TRBV3-2) to TRBJ1-2, and the D gene may be TRBD1, 5 bases matching. There are 14 amino acids in the CDR3, from cysteine to phenylalanine inclusive. Only CDR3 DNA is held: 42 bases, read in frame from base 1. CDR1 is given as LGHDT and CDR2 as YNNKEL, both from the germline V gene (reference sequence). Cut back by 2 bases and 8 bases, the V and J ends lie 15 bases apart.